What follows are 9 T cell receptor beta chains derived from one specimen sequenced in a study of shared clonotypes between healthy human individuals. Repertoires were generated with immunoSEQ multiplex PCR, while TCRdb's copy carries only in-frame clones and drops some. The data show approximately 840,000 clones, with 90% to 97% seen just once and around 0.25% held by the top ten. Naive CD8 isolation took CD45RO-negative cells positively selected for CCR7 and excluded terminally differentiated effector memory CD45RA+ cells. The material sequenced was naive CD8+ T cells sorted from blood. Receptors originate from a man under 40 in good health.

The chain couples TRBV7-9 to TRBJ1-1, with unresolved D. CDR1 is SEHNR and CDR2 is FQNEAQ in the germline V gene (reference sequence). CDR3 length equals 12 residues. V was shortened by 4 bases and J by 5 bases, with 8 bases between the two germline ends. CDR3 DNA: TGTGCCAGCAGCTCACCTGGGACTGAAGCTTTCTTT. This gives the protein CASSSPGTEAFF. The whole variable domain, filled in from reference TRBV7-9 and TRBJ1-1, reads DTGVSQNPRHKITKRGQNVTFRCDPISEHNRLYWYRQTLGQGPEFLTYFQNEAQLEKSRLLSDRFSAERPKGSFSTLEIQRTEQGDSAMYLCASSSPGTEAFFGQGTRLTVV.

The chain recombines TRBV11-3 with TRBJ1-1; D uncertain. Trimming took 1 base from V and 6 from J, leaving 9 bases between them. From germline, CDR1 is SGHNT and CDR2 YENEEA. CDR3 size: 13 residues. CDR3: CASSLALGAEAFF. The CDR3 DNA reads TGTGCCAGCAGCTTAGCCCTCGGGGCTGAAGCTTTCTTT.

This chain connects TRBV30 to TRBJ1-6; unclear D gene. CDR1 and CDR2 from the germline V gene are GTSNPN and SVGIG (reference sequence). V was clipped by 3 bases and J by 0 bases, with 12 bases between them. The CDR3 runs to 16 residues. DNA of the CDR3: TGTGCCTGGAGGAAGGGCCTCAGCTCCTATAATTCACCCCTCCACTTT. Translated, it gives CAWRKGLSSYNSPLHF. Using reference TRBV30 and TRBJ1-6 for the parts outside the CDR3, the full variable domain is SQTIHQWPATLVQPVGSPLSLECTVEGTSNPNLYWYRQAAGRGLQLLFYSVGIGQISSEVPQNLSASRPQDRQFILSSKKLLLSDSGFYLCAWRKGLSSYNSPLHFGNGTRLTVT.

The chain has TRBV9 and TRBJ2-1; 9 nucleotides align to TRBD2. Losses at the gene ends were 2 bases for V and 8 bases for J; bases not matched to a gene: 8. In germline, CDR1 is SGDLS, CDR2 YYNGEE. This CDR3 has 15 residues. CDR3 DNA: TGTGCCAGCAGCGTTGAGCGGGAGGTTTTCTATGAGCAGTTCTTC. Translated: CASSVEREVFYEQFF.

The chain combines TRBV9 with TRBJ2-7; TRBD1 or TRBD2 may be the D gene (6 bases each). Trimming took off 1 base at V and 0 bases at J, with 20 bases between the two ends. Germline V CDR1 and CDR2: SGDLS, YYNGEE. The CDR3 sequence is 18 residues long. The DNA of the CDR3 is TGTGCCAGCAGCGTACGCAGGAGGGGGGCTAGCGTCTCCTACGAGCAGTACTTC. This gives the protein CASSVRRRGASVSYEQYF.

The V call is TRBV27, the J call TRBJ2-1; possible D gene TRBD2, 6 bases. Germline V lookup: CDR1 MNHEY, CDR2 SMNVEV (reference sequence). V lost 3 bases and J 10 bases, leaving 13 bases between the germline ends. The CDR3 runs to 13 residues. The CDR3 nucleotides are TGTGCCAGCAGTTTGCCCTCCCTAGCGGAGCAGTTCTTC. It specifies CASSLPSLAEQFF.

The CDR3 loop reads CASSIVGRGTPALYEQYF. The CDR3 bases are TGTGCCAGTAGTATCGTTGGGAGGGGTACCCCCGCCCTATACGAGCAGTACTTC. V gene TRBV19 combines with J gene TRBJ2-7, with 7 bases lining up with TRBD2. Germline CDR1 LNHDA, CDR2 SQIVND (reference sequence). The CDR3 has 18 residues. J was trimmed by 4 bases and V by 3 bases; bases with no gene match: 18. Filled out from reference TRBV19 and TRBJ2-7, the complete variable domain reads DGGITQSPKYLFRKEGQNVTLSCEQNLNHDAMYWYRQDPGQGLRLIYYSQIVNDFQKGDIAEGYSVSREKKESFPLTVTSAQKNPTAFYLCASSIVGRGTPALYEQYFGPGTRLTVT.

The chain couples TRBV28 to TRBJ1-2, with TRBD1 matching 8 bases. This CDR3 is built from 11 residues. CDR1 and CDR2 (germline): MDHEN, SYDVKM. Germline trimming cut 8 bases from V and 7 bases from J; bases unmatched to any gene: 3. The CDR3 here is CASYRGFGYTF. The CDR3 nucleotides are TGTGCCAGCTACAGGGGGTTTGGCTACACCTTC.

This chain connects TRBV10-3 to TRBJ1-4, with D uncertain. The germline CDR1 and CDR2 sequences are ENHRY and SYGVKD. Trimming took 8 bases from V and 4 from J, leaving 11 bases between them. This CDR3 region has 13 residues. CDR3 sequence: CAIGGSINEKLFF. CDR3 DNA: TGTGCCATCGGAGGGTCGATTAATGAAAAACTGTTTTTT.